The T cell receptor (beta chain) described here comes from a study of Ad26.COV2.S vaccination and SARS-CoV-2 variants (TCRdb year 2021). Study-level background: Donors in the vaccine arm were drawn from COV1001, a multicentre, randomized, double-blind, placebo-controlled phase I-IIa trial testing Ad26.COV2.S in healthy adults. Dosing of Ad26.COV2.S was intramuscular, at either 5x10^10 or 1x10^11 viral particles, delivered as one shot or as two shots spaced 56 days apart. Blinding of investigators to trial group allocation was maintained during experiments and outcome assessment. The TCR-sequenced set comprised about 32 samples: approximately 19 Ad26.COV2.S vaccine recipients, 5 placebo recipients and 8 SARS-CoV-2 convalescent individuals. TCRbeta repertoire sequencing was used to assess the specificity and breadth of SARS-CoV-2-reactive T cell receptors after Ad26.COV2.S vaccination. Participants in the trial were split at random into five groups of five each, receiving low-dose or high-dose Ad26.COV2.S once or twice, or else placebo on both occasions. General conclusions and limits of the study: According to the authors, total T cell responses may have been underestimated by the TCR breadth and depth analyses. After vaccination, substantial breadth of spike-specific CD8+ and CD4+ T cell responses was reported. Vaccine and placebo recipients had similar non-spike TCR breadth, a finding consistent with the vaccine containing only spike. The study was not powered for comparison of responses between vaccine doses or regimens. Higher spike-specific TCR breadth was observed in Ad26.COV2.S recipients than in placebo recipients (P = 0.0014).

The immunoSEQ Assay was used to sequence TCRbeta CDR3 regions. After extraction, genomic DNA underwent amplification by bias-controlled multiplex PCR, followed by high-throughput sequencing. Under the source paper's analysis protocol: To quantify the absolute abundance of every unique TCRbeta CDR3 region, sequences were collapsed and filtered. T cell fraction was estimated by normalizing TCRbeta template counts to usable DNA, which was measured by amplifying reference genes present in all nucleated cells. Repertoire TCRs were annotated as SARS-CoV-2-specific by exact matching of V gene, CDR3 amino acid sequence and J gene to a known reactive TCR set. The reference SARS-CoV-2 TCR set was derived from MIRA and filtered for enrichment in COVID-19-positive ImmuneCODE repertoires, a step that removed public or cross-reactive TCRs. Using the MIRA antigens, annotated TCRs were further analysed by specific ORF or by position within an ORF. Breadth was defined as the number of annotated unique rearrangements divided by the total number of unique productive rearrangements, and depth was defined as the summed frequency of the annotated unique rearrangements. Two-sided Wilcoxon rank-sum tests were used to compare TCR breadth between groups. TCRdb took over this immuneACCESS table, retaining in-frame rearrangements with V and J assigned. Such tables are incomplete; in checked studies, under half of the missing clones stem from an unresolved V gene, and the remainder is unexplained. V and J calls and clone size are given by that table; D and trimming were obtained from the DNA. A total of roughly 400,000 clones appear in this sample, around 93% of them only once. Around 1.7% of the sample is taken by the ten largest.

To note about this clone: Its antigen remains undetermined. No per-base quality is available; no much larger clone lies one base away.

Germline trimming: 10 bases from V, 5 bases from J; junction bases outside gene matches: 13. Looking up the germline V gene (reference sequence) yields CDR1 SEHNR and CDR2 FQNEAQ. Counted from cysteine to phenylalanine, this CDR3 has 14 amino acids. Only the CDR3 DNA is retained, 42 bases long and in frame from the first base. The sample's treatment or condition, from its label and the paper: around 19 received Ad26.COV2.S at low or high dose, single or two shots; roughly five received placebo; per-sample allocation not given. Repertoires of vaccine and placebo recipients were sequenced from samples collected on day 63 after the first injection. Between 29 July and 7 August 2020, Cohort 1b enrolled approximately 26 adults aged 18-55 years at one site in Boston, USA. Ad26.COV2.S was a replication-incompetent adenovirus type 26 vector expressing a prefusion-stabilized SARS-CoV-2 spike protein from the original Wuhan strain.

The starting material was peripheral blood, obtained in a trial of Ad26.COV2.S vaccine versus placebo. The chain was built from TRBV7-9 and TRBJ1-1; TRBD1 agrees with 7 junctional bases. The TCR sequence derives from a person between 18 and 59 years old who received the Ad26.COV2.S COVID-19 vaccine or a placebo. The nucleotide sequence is TGTGCCACTCAGTGGGCAGGGGGTGGAACTGAAGCTTTCTTT. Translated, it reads CATQWAGGGTEAFF.